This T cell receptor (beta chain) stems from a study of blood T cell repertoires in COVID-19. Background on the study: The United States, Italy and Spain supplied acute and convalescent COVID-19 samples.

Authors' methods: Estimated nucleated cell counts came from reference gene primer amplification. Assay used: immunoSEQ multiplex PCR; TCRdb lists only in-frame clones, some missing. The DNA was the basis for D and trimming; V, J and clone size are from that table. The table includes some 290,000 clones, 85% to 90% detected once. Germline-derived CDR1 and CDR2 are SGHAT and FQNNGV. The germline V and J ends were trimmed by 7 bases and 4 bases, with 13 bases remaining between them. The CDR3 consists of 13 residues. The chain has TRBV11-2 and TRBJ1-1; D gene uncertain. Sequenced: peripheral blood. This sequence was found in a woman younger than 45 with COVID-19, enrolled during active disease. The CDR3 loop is CASTPGGSTEAFF. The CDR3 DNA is TGTGCCAGCACCCCGGGAGGGAGCACTGAAGCTTTCTTT.